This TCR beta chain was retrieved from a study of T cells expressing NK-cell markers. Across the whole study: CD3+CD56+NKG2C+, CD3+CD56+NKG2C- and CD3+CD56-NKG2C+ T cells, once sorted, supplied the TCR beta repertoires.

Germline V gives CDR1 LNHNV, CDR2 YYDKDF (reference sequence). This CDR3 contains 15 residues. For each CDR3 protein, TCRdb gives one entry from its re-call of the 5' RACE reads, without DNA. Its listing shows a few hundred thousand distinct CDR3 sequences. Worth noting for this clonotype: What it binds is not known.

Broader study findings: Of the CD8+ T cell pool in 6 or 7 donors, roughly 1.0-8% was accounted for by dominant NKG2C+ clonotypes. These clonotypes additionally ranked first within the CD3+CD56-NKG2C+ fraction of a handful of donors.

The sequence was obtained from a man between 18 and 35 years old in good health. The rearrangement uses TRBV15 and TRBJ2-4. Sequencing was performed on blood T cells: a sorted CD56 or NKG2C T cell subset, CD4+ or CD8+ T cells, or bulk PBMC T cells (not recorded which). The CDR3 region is CATTRLGLAKNIQYF.